A selection of T cell receptor beta chains follows, all from one sample in a study of shared clonotypes between healthy human individuals. Produced via immunoSEQ multiplex PCR; TCRdb's table is partial and in-frame only. The profile shows about 1.5 million clones, under 99% of them singletons. The sequenced sample was naive CD4+ T cells sorted from blood. Receptors originate from a man aged 30 to 45 in good health. Both conserved end residues are part of each CDR3. The D gene is left open where the match is weak. Only part of the rows carry a size: once, few, many, or a class if the clone is expanded.

j_call clone_size d_call v_call cdr3_aa cdr3_nt
TRBJ2-5 . . TRBV7-6 CASSNRNQETQYF TGTGCCAGCAGCAACAGAAACCAAGAGACCCAGTACTTC
TRBJ1-1 . . TRBV28 CASRVFGGANTEAFF TGTGCCAGCAGGGTATTCGGAGGGGCGAACACTGAAGCTTTCTTT
TRBJ2-1 . . TRBV15 CATSEWAESYNEQFF TGTGCCACCAGCGAATGGGCGGAGTCCTACAATGAGCAGTTCTTC
TRBJ2-3 . TRBD2 TRBV9 CASSPGGTSGSKADTQYF TGTGCCAGCAGCCCAGGTGGGACTAGCGGGAGTAAGGCAGATACGCAGTATTTT
TRBJ1-4 . . TRBV6-1 CASQRTVNEKLFF TGTGCCAGCCAGAGGACAGTAAATGAAAAACTGTTTTTT
TRBJ2-7 . TRBD1 TRBV6-5 CASRDTGDLEQYF TGTGCCAGCAGGGATACAGGGGATCTCGAGCAGTACTTC
TRBJ1-2 . TRBD1 TRBV27 CASRSPDRVNGYTF TGTGCCAGCAGATCTCCGGACAGGGTCAATGGCTACACCTTC
TRBJ2-1 . TRBD2 TRBV30 CAWSALAGFYNEQFF TGTGCCTGGAGTGCCCTAGCGGGCTTTTACAATGAGCAGTTCTTC
TRBJ2-7 . TRBD2 TRBV7-9 CATGGRSSYEQYF TGTGCCACGGGCGGGAGGAGCTCCTACGAGCAGTACTTC
TRBJ2-1 . TRBD2 TRBV7-3 CASSPMTSGRNNEQFF TGTGCCAGCAGCCCTATGACTAGCGGGAGAAACAATGAGCAGTTCTTC
TRBJ1-4 . TRBD1 TRBV11-2 CASSSGQGGKLFF TGTGCCAGCAGCTCAGGACAGGGCGGAAAACTGTTTTTT
TRBJ2-3 . . TRBV7-9 CASSYQSGTNTDTQYF TGTGCCAGCAGTTATCAATCCGGGACAAACACAGATACGCAGTATTTT
TRBJ2-7 . . TRBV30 CAWTKTWPYSYEQYF TGTGCCTGGACTAAGACCTGGCCCTACTCCTACGAGCAGTACTTC
TRBJ2-7 . TRBD1 TRBV5-8 CASSLGDRGRLGQYF TGTGCCAGCAGCTTGGGGGACAGGGGGCGTTTAGGGCAGTACTTC
TRBJ1-3 . . TRBV28 CASSPPVPGGNTIYF TGTGCCAGCAGTCCCCCGGTCCCGGGAGGAAACACCATATATTTT
TRBJ2-3 . TRBD2 TRBV29-1 CSVRLAGLTDTQYF TGCAGCGTTAGGCTAGCGGGGCTCACAGATACGCAGTATTTT
TRBJ2-2 . . TRBV7-9 CASSLFRQANTGELFF TGTGCCAGCAGCCTTTTCCGACAGGCGAACACCGGGGAGCTGTTTTTT
TRBJ2-1 . TRBD2 TRBV5-6 CASSLMREGPGEQFF TGTGCCAGCAGCTTGATGCGGGAGGGCCCGGGGGAGCAGTTCTTC
TRBJ2-1 . . TRBV6-5 CASSHRDPRIHEQFF TGTGCCAGCAGTCACCGGGACCCGCGGATCCATGAGCAGTTCTTC
TRBJ2-3 . . TRBV6-1 CASGVWGSTDTQYF TGTGCCAGCGGCGTTTGGGGGAGCACAGATACGCAGTATTTT
TRBJ2-1 once TRBD2 TRBV18 CASSQLAGLLYNEQFF TGTGCCAGCTCACAGTTAGCGGGATTACTATACAATGAGCAGTTCTTC
TRBJ2-3 once . TRBV9 CASSLMSSHTQYF TGTGCCAGCAGCCTCATGTCGTCCCATACGCAGTATTTT
TRBJ2-1 . TRBD2 TRBV29-1 CSVEPRGGLAGGVTMRKFF TGCAGCGTTGAGCCAAGAGGTGGGCTAGCGGGAGGGGTTACAATGAGGAAGTTCTTC
TRBJ2-1 . TRBD2 TRBV20-1 CSKGRGDEQFF TGCAGTAAGGGGAGGGGAGATGAGCAGTTCTTC
TRBJ2-3 . . TRBV7-8 CASSSFRQPDTQYF TGTGCCAGCAGCTCCTTCAGACAGCCAGATACGCAGTATTTT
TRBJ1-6 . TRBD1 TRBV18 CASSPGQGESPLHF TGTGCCAGCTCACCGGGACAGGGTGAATCACCCCTCCACTTT
TRBJ2-1 . . TRBV7-2 CASSLDGALGNEQFF TGTGCCAGCAGCTTAGACGGGGCGCTTGGAAATGAGCAGTTCTTC
TRBJ1-1 . TRBD1 TRBV2 CASRNQGAGEAFF TGTGCCAGCAGGAACCAGGGGGCCGGCGAAGCTTTCTTT
TRBJ1-3 . TRBD1 TRBV10-3 CAISEDREFGNTIYF TGTGCCATCAGTGAGGACAGGGAGTTTGGAAACACCATATATTTT
TRBJ2-1 . TRBD2 TRBV15 CATSRTLLAGVDNEQFF TGTGCCACCAGCAGGACCCTACTAGCGGGGGTCGACAATGAGCAGTTCTTC
TRBJ2-7 . . TRBV6-5 CASSSLKGRLYEQYF TGTGCCAGCAGTAGTCTGAAGGGCAGGCTCTACGAGCAGTACTTC
TRBJ1-5 . . TRBV5-1 CASNLDNQPQHF TGCGCCAGCAATTTGGATAATCAGCCCCAGCATTTT
TRBJ2-1 . . TRBV7-9 CASSLAQFF TGTGCCAGCAGCTTAGCCCAGTTCTTC
TRBJ1-1 . . TRBV27 CASSLRRGLMNTEAFF TGTGCCAGCAGTTTGCGCAGGGGATTGATGAACACTGAAGCTTTCTTT
TRBJ2-5 once TRBD1 TRBV18 CASSPDRAGQETQYF TGTGCCAGCTCACCTGACAGGGCCGGCCAAGAGACCCAGTACTTC
TRBJ2-5 . . TRBV19 CASRPPGGETQYF TGTGCCAGTAGGCCACCAGGCGGAGAGACCCAGTACTTC
TRBJ2-7 . . TRBV5-4 CASSPRRGRDAYEQYF TGTGCCAGCAGCCCCCGGAGGGGGCGGGACGCCTACGAGCAGTACTTC
TRBJ2-7 . . TRBV29-1 CSVETSKGASPEQYF TGCAGCGTTGAAACCTCAAAGGGAGCTTCCCCCGAGCAGTACTTC
TRBJ1-3 . . TRBV30 CACERGTGNTIYF TGTGCCTGCGAGCGGGGTACTGGAAACACCATATATTTT
TRBJ1-1 . TRBD1 TRBV28 CASTQSGGFTEAFF TGTGCCAGCACCCAGTCAGGGGGCTTCACTGAAGCTTTCTTT
TRBJ2-7 . TRBD1 TRBV11-2 CASSFGQGATYEQYF TGTGCCAGCAGCTTTGGCCAGGGGGCTACCTACGAGCAGTACTTC
TRBJ2-7 . . TRBV6-6 CASRAFGGSYEQYF TGTGCCAGCAGAGCATTCGGGGGCTCCTACGAGCAGTACTTC
TRBJ1-1 . . TRBV5-1 CASSPQGITEAFF TGCGCCAGCAGCCCCCAGGGAATCACTGAAGCTTTCTTT
TRBJ1-5 . . TRBV7-9 CASSRKDSNQPQHF TGTGCCAGCAGCCGAAAGGATAGCAATCAGCCCCAGCATTTT
TRBJ1-1 . . TRBV28 CASILTDLNTEAFF TGTGCCAGCATCTTGACCGACCTTAACACTGAAGCTTTCTTT
TRBJ2-3 . . TRBV5-4 CASSLNGVPGDTQYF TGTGCCAGCAGCTTGAATGGGGTGCCGGGAGATACGCAGTATTTT
TRBJ2-7 . TRBD1 TRBV5-1 CASSPGGGQGLYEQYF TGCGCCAGCAGCCCGGGAGGGGGACAGGGGTTATACGAGCAGTACTTC
TRBJ1-3 . . TRBV5-5 CASSLAKPSSGNTIYF TGTGCCAGCAGCTTAGCGAAACCCTCCTCTGGAAACACCATATATTTT
TRBJ1-1 . . TRBV11-1 CASSLLQKNTEAFF TGTGCCAGCAGCTTACTCCAAAAGAACACTGAAGCTTTCTTT
TRBJ2-1 . . TRBV9 CASSVALPEYNEQFF TGTGCCAGCAGCGTAGCCCTGCCAGAATACAATGAGCAGTTCTTC
TRBJ2-1 once TRBD2 TRBV10-2 CASSVSGRASYNEQFF TGCGCCAGCAGTGTGTCCGGGAGGGCTTCCTACAATGAGCAGTTCTTC